This T cell receptor beta chain was captured in a study of T cell responses to AZD1222 COVID-19 vaccine. CDR3 length equals 12 residues. Germline V gene sequence: CDR1 SQVTM, CDR2 ANQGSEA. The V end lost 4 bases, the J end lost 8 bases, and 12 bases lay between the germline ends. A word on this clone: Antigen specificity is unknown.

Study outcomes and limitations: Spike was spanned by vaccine-associated CD4 TCRs, with dominance at 160-218 and 743-854. Repertoire sampling was restricted to post-peak T cell response timepoints. Receipt of two AZD1222 doses was followed by a rise in Spike-specific TCR breadth and depth.

The table came from immunoSEQ multiplex PCR; TCRdb's copy has only in-frame clones and leaves some out. The sample lists about 120,000 clones, roughly 90% occurring once. The gene calls are TRBV29-1 and TRBJ1-3; D unresolved. The sequencing used peripheral blood, collected on day 0 of AZD1222 vaccination. This clonotype originated in an adult in good health. The CDR3 bases are TGCAGCGTTGGACCTCCGGGAGACACCATATATTTT. Translating it yields CSVGPPGDTIYF.